The entry below gives a single T cell receptor (beta chain) sequence along with its context. Its specificity is unknown. Germline V CDR1 and CDR2: SGHTA, FQGNSA. Trimming removed 5 bases from V and 14 bases from J, with 18 bases in between. The CDR3 runs to 12 residues. Amplification targeted the TCR beta CDR3 regions, with RNA transcripts as the source material. Following a first-round RT-PCR that used HTBI primers, a second-round multiplex PCR was carried out. MiXCR, applied by TCRdb to the multiplex PCR reads, yields one record per CDR3 protein. Of around 470,000 distinct CDR3 sequences in the sample, about 15% were seen once. Each donor who had ophthalmopathy showed moderate-to-severe activity, a CAS of ≥3, a NOSPECS of ≥4, and a duration under 3 months. Patients were left out if they had other autoimmune diseases, uncontrolled infections, pregnancy or lactation. The data originate from a study of Graves' ophthalmopathy and Graves' hyperthyroidism.

Study observations and caveats: Most expanded clonotypes from thyroid (those above 0.001 frequency) were also found in blood.

The V gene is TRBV7-2, the J gene TRBJ1-2, with D maybe TRBD1 (6 bases). Sequencing was performed on blood. The TCR sequence derives from a woman in her 30s with Graves' ophthalmopathy. DNA for the CDR3: TGTGCCAGCAGCCCCCCCTGGGGGGCCCAGACCTTC. It is translated as CASSPPWGAQTF.